Each of the 29 T cell receptor beta chains below was sequenced from the same sample in a study of identical twins. MiXCR, run by TCRdb on the 5' RACE reads, gives a single entry per CDR3 protein. In the table there are some 96,000 distinct CDR3 sequences, 5.9% of which are singletons. Sequenced input: memory T cells sorted from blood. The receptors here all came from a woman aged 45-65 years in good health.

Turning to this clonotype: A much larger clone lies one base from this, so it may be a read error. The V call is TRBV6-5, the J call TRBJ2-2, with D maybe TRBD2 (5 bases). CDR1 is MNHEY, CDR2 SVGAGI, per germline. V lost 6 bases, J lost 6 bases, and 14 bases lay in between. This CDR3 spans 14 amino acids. CDR3 sequence (DNA): TGTGCCAGCAGCAACGAGGGTCTCGCCGGGGAGCTGTTTTTT. Amino acid sequence: CASSNEGLAGELFF.

This clonotype was seen at least ten times. The V and J genes are TRBV20-1 and TRBJ2-3; 9 positions agree with TRBD1. J lost 3 bases, V lost 3 bases, and 7 bases had no gene match. This CDR3 is 15 amino acids long. CDR1 and CDR2 from the germline V gene are DFQATT and SNEGSKA (reference sequence). Here the CDR3 DNA reads TGCAGTGCTAGTCCGGGACAGGGCAGAACAGATACGCAGTATTTT. This sequence encodes CSASPGQGRTDTQYF.

This clonotype has ten or more counts. The rearrangement links TRBV20-1 to TRBJ2-7; 10 positions match TRBD1. Trimming at V came to 1 base and at J to 3 bases, leaving 3 bases not matched to a gene. Germline loops: CDR1 DFQATT, CDR2 SNEGSKA (reference sequence). CDR3 length: 14 residues. CDR3 bases: TGCAGTGCTAGAGGGGACAGGGGACTCTACGAGCAGTACTTC. As protein: CSARGDRGLYEQYF.

With regard to this clonotype: This may stem from a read error, because a much larger clone lies one nucleotide away. The chain links TRBV7-2 to TRBJ2-1, with D tentatively TRBD2 (6 bases). There are 15 residues in the CDR3. Per the germline V gene, CDR1 is SGHTA and CDR2 is FQGNSA. The DNA for the CDR3 is TGTGCCAGCGGCTTAGGAATTGGGGGGTGGAATGAGCAGTTCTTC. Translation gives CASGLGIGGWNEQFF. Combining the CDR3 with reference TRBV7-2 and TRBJ2-1 gives the whole variable domain GAGVSQSPSNKVTEKGKDVELRCDPISGHTALYWYRQSLGQGLEFLIYFQGNSAPDKSGLPSDRFSAERTGGSVSTLTIQRTQQEDSAVYLCASGLGIGGWNEQFFGPGTRLTVL.

This clonotype was counted many times. V gene TRBV5-1 combines with J gene TRBJ2-3; no clear D gene. Looked up from germline, CDR1 is SGHRS and CDR2 is YFSETQ. This CDR3 is built from 11 residues. The V end lost 7 bases, the J end lost 9 bases, and 12 bases lay between the germline ends. The CDR3 coding sequence is TGCGCCAGCGGAGACCTGGGGACGCAGTATTTT. As protein: CASGDLGTQYF.

This clonotype was seen at least ten times. V usage is TRBV6-1 and J usage is TRBJ1-2; D is unclear. The CDR3 length is 13 residues. Germline CDR1 MNHNS, CDR2 SASEGT. Trimming removed 6 bases at V and 2 bases at J, with 10 bases between. The CDR3 sequence is CASSSTGNYGYTF. Here the CDR3 DNA reads TGTGCCAGCAGCTCGACGGGGAACTATGGCTACACCTTC.

This clonotype has ten or more counts. The chain couples TRBV27 to TRBJ2-7, with 11 bases aligning to TRBD2. The V segment lost 11 bases and the J segment 0 bases; nucleotides outside the gene matches: 6. The CDR3 extends over 14 amino acids. CDR1 and CDR2 from the germline V gene are MNHEY and SMNVEV (reference sequence). The CDR3 region is CAGRLAGPSYEQYV. As DNA, the CDR3 is TGTGCCGGTAGACTAGCGGGACCCTCCTACGAGCAGTACGTC.

This clonotype has at least ten counts. V gene TRBV6-2 or TRBV6-3 combines with J gene TRBJ2-3; D gene unclear. V gave up 1 base and J gave up 3 bases, with 11 bases separating them. CDR3 length: 15 amino acids. Germline CDR1 MNHEY, CDR2 SVGEGT. The CDR3 bases are TGTGCCAGCAGTTACTATTCGACGGAGACAGATACGCAGTATTTT. Protein: CASSYYSTETDTQYF.

The chain is built from TRBV7-2 and TRBJ2-1, with a weak D call TRBD2 (5 bases). The CDR3 is 14 amino acids. CDR1 is SGHTA and CDR2 is FQGNSA in the germline V gene. Trimming cost V 2 bases and J 9 bases, with 14 bases left between them. CDR3 region: CASSLSPRTREQFF. CDR3 coding DNA: TGTGCCAGCAGCTTATCCCCCCGGACTCGTGAGCAGTTCTTC.

In regard to this clonotype: It is likely a read error, because the conserved phenylalanine at the end of the CDR3 is missing. This chain links TRBV29-1 with TRBJ2-7, with 7 bases lining up with TRBD2. Germline CDR1 SQVTM, CDR2 ANQGSEA. This CDR3 is 19 amino acids long. The V segment lost 4 bases and the J segment 6 bases; nucleotides outside the gene matches: 27. CDR3 coding DNA: TGCAGCGTTGTTGGGGCTCCAGACTCTAGGACTAGTGGCAGCTGCGAGCAGTACCAC. Translation gives CSVVGAPDSRTSGSCEQYH.

This clonotype has ten or more counts. The J gene is TRBJ2-2, the V gene TRBV5-6; tentatively, D is TRBD1 (6 bases). Trimming took 3 bases from V and 5 from J, leaving 14 bases between them. Germline V CDR1 and CDR2: SGHDT, YYEEEE. CDR3 length: 15 amino acids. CDR3 residues: CASSSDRRVTGELFF. DNA of the CDR3: TGTGCCAGCAGCTCGGACAGAAGAGTAACCGGGGAGCTGTTTTTT.

This clonotype was detected ten times or more. This chain joins TRBV6-5 and TRBJ1-1; 7 bases agree with TRBD1. The germline V gene encodes CDR1 MNHEY and CDR2 SVGAGI. Trimming at V came to 0 bases and at J to 2 bases, leaving 3 bases not matched to a gene. The CDR3 has 15 amino acids. DNA of the CDR3: TGTGCCAGCAGTTACTCCGGGACAGCTAACACTGAAGCTTTCTTT. Protein sequence: CASSYSGTANTEAFF.

The rearrangement uses TRBV3-1 and TRBJ2-1; 7 positions agree with TRBD1. Germline trimming cut 4 bases from V and 2 bases from J; bases unmatched to any gene: 5. The germline gives CDR1 LGHDT, CDR2 YNNKEL (reference sequence). This CDR3 region has 15 residues. The CDR3 protein is CASSPTGVAYNEQFF. The CDR3 DNA reads TGTGCCAGCAGCCCCACAGGGGTAGCCTACAATGAGCAGTTCTTC.

This clonotype was observed at least ten times. The CDR3, as DNA: TGTGCCAGTAGAACAGGGGACGGAATGAATCAGCCCCAGCATTTT. Translated: CASRTGDGMNQPQHF. The rearrangement uses TRBV27 and TRBJ1-5; 7 nucleotides agree with TRBD1. This CDR3 region has 15 residues. The V gene's germline CDR1 is MNHEY and CDR2 SMNVEV (reference sequence). V shed 9 bases and J 4 bases; nucleotides not matched to a gene: 12.

At least ten counts were recorded for this clonotype. The rearrangement joins TRBV5-1 to TRBJ2-2; D tentatively reads TRBD1 or TRBD2 (5 bases each). Germline V CDR1 and CDR2: SGHRS, YFSETQ. Trimming left V 0 bases short and J 0 bases short, with 12 bases between. The CDR3 extends over 17 amino acids. Written as DNA, the CDR3 is TGCGCCAGCAGCTTGGGGGCCAGAGGGGCGAACACCGGGGAGCTGTTTTTT. Protein product: CASSLGARGANTGELFF.

Many counts were recorded for this clonotype. The J gene is TRBJ2-2, the V gene TRBV19, with D maybe TRBD1 (5 bases). V was shortened by 0 bases and J by 14 bases, with 16 bases between the two germline ends. In germline, CDR1 is LNHDA, CDR2 SQIVND (reference sequence). The CDR3 totals 14 residues. CDR3 nucleotides: TGTGCCAGTAGTATAGACATCAGGGAAGGGCGACTGTTTTTT. Translating it yields CASSIDIREGRLFF.

The sample holds many counts of this clonotype. The chain uses TRBV5-1 and TRBJ2-5, with D possibly being TRBD1 (5 bases). CDR3 length equals 13 residues. The germline V and J ends were trimmed by 4 bases and 3 bases, with 10 bases remaining between them. Germline V CDR1 and CDR2: SGHRS, YFSETQ. The CDR3 DNA follows: TGCGCCAGCAGCCCCTTGACAGAAGAGACCCAGTACTTC. Protein product: CASSPLTEETQYF.

This clonotype was seen repeatedly, ten times or more. The rearrangement uses TRBV9 and TRBJ2-1; 10 positions match TRBD2. Trimming removed 3 bases from V and 7 bases from J; junction bases left unmatched: 7. The CDR3 length is 15 residues. Per germline, CDR1 SGDLS and CDR2 YYNGEE. The CDR3 loop reads CASSAPGLASNEQFF. The CDR3 bases are TGTGCCAGCAGCGCCCCGGGACTAGCGAGTAATGAGCAGTTCTTC.

This clonotype was seen a handful of times. V usage is TRBV12-3 or TRBV12-4 and J usage is TRBJ2-3; the D gene could be TRBD1 or TRBD2 (5 bases each). The V end was cut by 8 bases, the J end by 4 bases, with 19 bases between. This CDR3 is built from 15 residues. The DNA of the CDR3 is TGTGCCAGCGGAATCGGGACCCAAGTGCCAGATACGCAGTATTTT. Translated, it gives CASGIGTQVPDTQYF.

This clonotype was counted only a few times. J is TRBJ2-1 and V is TRBV20-1; D not certain. Trimming stripped 7 bases from V and 1 base from J, with 8 bases between. Germline-derived CDR1 and CDR2 are DFQATT and SNEGSKA (reference sequence). The CDR3 spans 12 residues. The CDR3 DNA reads TGCAGTGTCGACAAATCCTACAATGAGCAGTTCTTC. This codes for CSVDKSYNEQFF.

This clonotype came up many times. The chain recombines TRBV5-1 with TRBJ2-7, with a weak D call TRBD1 (5 bases). Germline V gene sequence: CDR1 SGHRS, CDR2 YFSETQ. With 3 bases removed from V and 2 bases from J, the gap between germline ends came to 12 bases. This CDR3 comprises 14 residues. In DNA, the CDR3 is TGCGCCAGCAGCTACAGACAGACGGCCTACGAGCAGTACTTC. This codes for CASSYRQTAYEQYF. Using reference TRBV5-1 and TRBJ2-7 for the parts outside the CDR3, the full variable domain is KAGVTQTPRYLIKTRGQQVTLSCSPISGHRSVSWYQQTPGQGLQFLFEYFSETQRNKGNFPGRFSGRQFSNSRSEMNVSTLELGDSALYLCASSYRQTAYEQYFGPGTRLTVT.

The table lists this clonotype with many counts. V is TRBV5-1 and J is TRBJ2-1, with 8 bases identical to TRBD2. The V gene's germline CDR1 is SGHRS and CDR2 YFSETQ. The CDR3 is 15 residues long. J was trimmed by 6 bases and V by 0 bases; bases with no gene match: 5. The CDR3 protein is CASSLERLAGNEQFF. The CDR3 bases are TGCGCCAGCAGCTTGGAACGGCTAGCGGGCAATGAGCAGTTCTTC.

This clonotype was counted ten times or more. This chain uses TRBV12-3 or TRBV12-4 with TRBJ1-5; tentative D call: TRBD1 (5 bases). CDR3 length: 12 amino acids. V lost 5 bases, J lost 7 bases, and 9 bases lay in between. The DNA for the CDR3 is TGTGCCAGCAGTCGCGGGGACCAGCCCCAGCATTTT. This codes for CASSRGDQPQHF.

The rearrangement uses TRBV30 and TRBJ2-3, with TRBD2 as a possible D gene (7 bases). This CDR3 spans 14 amino acids. From germline, CDR1 is GTSNPN and CDR2 SVGIG (reference sequence). Trimming left V 2 bases short and J 6 bases short, with 15 bases between. The CDR3 here is CAWSKGEGLDTQYF. DNA for the CDR3: TGTGCCTGGAGTAAGGGGGAGGGCCTCGATACGCAGTATTTT.

This clonotype was detected only a few times. CDR3 region: CASSQDWSGSLGEQFF. The CDR3 DNA is TGTGCCAGCAGCCAAGATTGGAGCGGGAGTTTAGGTGAGCAGTTCTTC. The gene calls are TRBV4-2 and TRBJ2-1; 8 bases agree with TRBD2. This CDR3 is built from 16 residues. Germline loops: CDR1 LGHNA, CDR2 YNFKEQ. Losses at the gene ends were 0 bases for V and 9 bases for J; bases not matched to a gene: 10.

This clonotype was detected a few times. The chain joins TRBV27 to TRBJ2-1, with D possibly being TRBD2 (6 bases). The germline gives CDR1 MNHEY, CDR2 SMNVEV (reference sequence). V lost 7 bases and J 10 bases, leaving 11 bases between the germline ends. The CDR3 length is 11 residues. The CDR3 DNA reads as TGTGCCAGCACCTGGGGACTCGAGCAGTTCTTC. Protein sequence: CASTWGLEQFF.

This clonotype was seen a handful of times. The CDR3 sequence is CASSRSGAGGTQYF. For the CDR3, the DNA is TGTGCCAGCAGCCGCAGCGGGGCCGGGGGGACCCAGTACTTC. The chain recombines TRBV12-3 or TRBV12-4 with TRBJ2-5, with 7 positions matching TRBD2. This CDR3 has 14 residues. V shed 6 bases, J shed 7 bases, and the junction held 11 bases outside the gene matches.

This clonotype has a count of ten or more. The genes are TRBV4-1 and TRBJ2-7; D is possibly TRBD1 or TRBD2 (5 bases each). The CDR3 contains 12 residues. V lost 1 base and J lost 6, with 7 bases in between. Germline CDR1 and CDR2: MGHRA and YSYEKL. CDR3 nucleotide sequence: TGCGCCAGCAGCCAAGTTGGGGGCGAGCAGTACTTC. Its translation is CASSQVGGEQYF.

In its sample, this clonotype was seen many times. V is TRBV6-1 and J is TRBJ2-1, with a possible D match to TRBD2 (6 bases). The CDR3 contains 13 residues. V lost 5 bases, J lost 9 bases, and 14 bases lay in between. CDR1 and CDR2 (germline): MNHNS, SASEGT. The CDR3 bases are TGTGCCAGCAGTAATCGAGTGGGAGGTGAGCAGTTCTTC. Its translation: CASSNRVGGEQFF.